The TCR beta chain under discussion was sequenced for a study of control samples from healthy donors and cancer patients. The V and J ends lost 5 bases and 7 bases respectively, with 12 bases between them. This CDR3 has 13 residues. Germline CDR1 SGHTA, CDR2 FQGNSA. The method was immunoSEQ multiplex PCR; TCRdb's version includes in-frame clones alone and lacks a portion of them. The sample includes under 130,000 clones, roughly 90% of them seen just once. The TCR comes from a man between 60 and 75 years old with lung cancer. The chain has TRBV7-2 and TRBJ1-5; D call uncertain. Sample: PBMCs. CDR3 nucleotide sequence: TGTGCCAGCAGCCAGGAGGTTTTGCAGCCCCAGCATTTT. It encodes CASSQEVLQPQHF.